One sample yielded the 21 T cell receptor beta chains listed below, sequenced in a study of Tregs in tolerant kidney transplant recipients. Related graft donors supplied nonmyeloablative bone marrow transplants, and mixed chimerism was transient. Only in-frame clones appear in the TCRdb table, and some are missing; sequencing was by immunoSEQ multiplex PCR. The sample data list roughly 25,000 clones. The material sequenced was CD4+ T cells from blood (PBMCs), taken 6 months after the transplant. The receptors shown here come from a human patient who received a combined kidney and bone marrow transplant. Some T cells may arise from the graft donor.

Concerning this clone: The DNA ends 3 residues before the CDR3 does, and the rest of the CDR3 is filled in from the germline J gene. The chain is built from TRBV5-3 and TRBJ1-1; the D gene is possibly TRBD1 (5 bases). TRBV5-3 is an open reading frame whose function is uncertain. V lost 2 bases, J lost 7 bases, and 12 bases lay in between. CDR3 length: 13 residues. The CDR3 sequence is CARSFTCTGEAFF. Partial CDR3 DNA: TGTGCCAGAAGCTTTACATGTACAGGTGAA.

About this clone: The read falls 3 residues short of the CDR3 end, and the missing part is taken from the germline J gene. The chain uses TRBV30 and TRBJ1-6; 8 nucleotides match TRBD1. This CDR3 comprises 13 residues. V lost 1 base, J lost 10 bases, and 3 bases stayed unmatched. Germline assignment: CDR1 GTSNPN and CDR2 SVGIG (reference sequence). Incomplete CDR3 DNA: TGTGCCTGGAGTGGGACAGGGAGATCACCC. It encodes CAWSGTGRSP. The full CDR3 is CAWSGTGRSPLHF.

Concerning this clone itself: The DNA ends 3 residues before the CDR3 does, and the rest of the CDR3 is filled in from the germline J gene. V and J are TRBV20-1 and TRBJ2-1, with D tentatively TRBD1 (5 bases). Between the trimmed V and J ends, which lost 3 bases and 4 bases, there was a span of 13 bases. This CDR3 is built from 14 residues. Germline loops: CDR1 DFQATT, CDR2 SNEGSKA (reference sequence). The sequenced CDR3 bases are TGCAGTGCTAGTGGGGCTAAGGGTTACAATGAG. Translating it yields CSASGAKGYNE. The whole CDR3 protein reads CSASGAKGYNEQFF.

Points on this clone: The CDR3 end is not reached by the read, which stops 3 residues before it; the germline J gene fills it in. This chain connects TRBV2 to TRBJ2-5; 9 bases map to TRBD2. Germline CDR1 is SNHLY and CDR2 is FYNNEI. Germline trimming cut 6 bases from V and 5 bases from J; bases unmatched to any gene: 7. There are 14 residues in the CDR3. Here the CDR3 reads CASRGTSLGETQYF. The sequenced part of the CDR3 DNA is TGTGCCAGCAGAGGGACTAGCTTGGGGGAGACC.

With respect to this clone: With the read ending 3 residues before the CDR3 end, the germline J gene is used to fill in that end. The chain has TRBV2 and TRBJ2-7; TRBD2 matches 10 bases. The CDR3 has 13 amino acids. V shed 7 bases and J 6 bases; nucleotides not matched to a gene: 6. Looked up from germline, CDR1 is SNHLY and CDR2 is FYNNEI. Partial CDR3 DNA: TGTGCCAGCAATGGACTAGCGGCCAGCGAG. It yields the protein CASNGLAASE. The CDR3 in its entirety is CASNGLAASEQYF.

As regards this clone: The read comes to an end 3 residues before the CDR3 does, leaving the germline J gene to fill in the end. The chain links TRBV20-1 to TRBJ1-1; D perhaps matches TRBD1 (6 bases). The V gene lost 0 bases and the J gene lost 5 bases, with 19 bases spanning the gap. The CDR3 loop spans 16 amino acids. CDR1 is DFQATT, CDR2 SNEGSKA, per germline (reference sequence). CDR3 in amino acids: CSAREGFRGRGTEAFF. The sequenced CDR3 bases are TGCAGTGCTAGAGAGGGATTTAGGGGCAGGGGTACTGAA.

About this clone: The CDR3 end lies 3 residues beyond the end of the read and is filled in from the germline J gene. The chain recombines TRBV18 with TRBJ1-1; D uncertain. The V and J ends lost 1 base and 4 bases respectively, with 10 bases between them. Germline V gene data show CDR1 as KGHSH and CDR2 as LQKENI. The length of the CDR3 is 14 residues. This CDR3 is CASSPRRVSTEAFF. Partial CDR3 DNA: TGTGCCAGCTCACCACGGAGGGTTTCCACTGAA. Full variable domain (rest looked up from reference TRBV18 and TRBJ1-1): NAGVMQNPRHLVRRRGQEARLRCSPMKGHSHVYWYRQLPEEGLKFMVYLQKENIIDESGMPKERFSAEFPKEGPSILRIQQVVRGDSAAYFCASSPRRVSTEAFFGQGTRLTVV.

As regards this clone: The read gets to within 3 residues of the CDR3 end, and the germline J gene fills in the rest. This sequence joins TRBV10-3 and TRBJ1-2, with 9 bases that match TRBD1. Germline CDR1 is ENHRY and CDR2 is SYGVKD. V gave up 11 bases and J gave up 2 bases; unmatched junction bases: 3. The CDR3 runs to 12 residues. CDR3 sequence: CAATGGNYGYTF. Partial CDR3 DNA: TGTGCCGCCACAGGGGGCAACTATGGC.

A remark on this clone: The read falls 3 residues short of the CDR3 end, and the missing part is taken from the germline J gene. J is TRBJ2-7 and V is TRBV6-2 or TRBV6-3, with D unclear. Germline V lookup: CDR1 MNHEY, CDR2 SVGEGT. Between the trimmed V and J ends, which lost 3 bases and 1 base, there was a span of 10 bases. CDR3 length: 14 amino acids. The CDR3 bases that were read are TGTGCCAGCAGTTATTTGGCGGAGTCCTACGAG. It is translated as CASSYLAESYE. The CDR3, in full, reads CASSYLAESYEQYF.

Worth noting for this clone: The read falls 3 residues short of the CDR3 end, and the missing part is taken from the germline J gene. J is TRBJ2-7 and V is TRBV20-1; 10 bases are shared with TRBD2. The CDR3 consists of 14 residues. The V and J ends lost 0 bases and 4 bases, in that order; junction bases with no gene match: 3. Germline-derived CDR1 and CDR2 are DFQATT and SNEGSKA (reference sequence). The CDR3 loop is CSAREGTSAYEQYF. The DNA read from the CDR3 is TGCAGTGCTAGAGAGGGGACTAGCGCTTACGAG.

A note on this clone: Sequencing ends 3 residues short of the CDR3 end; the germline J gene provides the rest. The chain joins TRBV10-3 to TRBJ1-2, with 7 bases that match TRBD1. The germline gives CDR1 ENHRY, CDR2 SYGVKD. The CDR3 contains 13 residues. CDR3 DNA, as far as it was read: TGTGCCATCAGTGAGTCATCAGGGGGGGGC. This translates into CAISESSGGG. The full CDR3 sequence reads CAISESSGGGYTF.

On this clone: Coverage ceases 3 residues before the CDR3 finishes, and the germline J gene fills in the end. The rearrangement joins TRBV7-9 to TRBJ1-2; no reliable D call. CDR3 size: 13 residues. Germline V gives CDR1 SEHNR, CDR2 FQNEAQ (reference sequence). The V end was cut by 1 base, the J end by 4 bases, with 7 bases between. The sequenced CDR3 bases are TGTGCCAGCAGCTTAGGGCAGTCCTATGGC. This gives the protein CASSLGQSYG. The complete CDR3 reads CASSLGQSYGYTF.

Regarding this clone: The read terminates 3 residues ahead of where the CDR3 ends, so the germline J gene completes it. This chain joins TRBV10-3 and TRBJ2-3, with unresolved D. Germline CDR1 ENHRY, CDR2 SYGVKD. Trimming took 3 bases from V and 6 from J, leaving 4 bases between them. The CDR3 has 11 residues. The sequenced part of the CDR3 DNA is TGTGCCATCAGTGAAGGGGATACG. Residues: CAISEGDT. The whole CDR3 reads CAISEGDTQYF.

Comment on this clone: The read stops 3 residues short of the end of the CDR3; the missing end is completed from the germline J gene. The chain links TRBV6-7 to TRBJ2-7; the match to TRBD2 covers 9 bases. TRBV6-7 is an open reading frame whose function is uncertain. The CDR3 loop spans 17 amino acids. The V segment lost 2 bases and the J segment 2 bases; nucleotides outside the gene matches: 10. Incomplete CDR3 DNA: TGTGCCAGCAGTTACCCCCGACTAGCGGTAGTCCCCTACGAG. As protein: CASSYPRLAVVPYE. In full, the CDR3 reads CASSYPRLAVVPYEQYF.

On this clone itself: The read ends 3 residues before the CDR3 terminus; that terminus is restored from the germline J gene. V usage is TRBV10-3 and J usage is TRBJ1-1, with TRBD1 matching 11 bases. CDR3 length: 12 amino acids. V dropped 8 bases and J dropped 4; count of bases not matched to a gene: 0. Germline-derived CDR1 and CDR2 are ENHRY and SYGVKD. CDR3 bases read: TGTGCCATCGGGACAGGGGGCACTGAA. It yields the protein CAIGTGGTE. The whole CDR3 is CAIGTGGTEAFF.

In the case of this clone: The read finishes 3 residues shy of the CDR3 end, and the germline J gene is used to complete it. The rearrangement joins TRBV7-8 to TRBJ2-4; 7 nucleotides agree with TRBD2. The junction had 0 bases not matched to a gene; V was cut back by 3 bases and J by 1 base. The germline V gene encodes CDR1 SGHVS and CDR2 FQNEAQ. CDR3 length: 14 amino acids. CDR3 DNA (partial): TGTGCCAGCAGCTTGGGGGGGGCCAAAAACATT. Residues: CASSLGGAKNI. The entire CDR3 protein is CASSLGGAKNIQYF. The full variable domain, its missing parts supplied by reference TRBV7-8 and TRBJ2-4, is GAGVSQSPRYKVAKRGQDVALRCDPISGHVSLFWYQQALGQGPEFLTYFQNEAQLDKSGLPSDRFFAERPEGSVSTLKIQRTQQEDSAVYLCASSLGGAKNIQYFGAGTRLSVL.

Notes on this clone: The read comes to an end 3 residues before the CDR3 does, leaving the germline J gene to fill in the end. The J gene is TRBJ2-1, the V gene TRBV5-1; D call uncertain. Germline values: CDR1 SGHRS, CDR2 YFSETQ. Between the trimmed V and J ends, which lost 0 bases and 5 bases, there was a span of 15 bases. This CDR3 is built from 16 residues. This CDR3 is CASSLGHNFFNNEQFF. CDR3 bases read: TGCGCCAGCAGCTTGGGACATAACTTTTTCAACAATGAG.

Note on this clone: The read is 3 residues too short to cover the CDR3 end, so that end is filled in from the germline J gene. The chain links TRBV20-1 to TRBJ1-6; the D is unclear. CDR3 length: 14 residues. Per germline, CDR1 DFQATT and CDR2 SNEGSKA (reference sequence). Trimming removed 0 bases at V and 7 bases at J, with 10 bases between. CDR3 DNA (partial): TGCAGTGCTAGAGATCCCGGGTTGAATTCACCC. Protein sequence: CSARDPGLNSP. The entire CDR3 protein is CSARDPGLNSPLHF.

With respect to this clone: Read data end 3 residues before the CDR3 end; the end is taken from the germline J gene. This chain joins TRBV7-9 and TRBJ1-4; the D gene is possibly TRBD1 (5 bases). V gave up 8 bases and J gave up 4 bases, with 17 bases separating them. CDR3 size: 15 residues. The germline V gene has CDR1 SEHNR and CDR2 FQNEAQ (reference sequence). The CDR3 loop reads CASEGGERGNEKLFF. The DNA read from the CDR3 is TGTGCCAGCGAGGGAGGGGAGAGGGGTAATGAAAAA.

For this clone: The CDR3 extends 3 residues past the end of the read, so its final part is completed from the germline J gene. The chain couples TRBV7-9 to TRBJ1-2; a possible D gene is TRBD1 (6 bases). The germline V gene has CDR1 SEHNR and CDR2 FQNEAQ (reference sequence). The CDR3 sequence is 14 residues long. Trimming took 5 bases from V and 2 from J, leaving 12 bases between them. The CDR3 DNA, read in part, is TGTGCCAGCAGCACAAACAGGGAAAACTATGGC. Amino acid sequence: CASSTNRENYG. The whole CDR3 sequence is CASSTNRENYGYTF.

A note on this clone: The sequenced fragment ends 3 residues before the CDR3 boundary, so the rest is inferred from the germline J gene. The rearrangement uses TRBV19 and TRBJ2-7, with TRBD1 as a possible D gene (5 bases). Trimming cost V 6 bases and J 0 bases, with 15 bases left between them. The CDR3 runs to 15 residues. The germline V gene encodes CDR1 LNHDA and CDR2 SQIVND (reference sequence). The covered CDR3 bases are TGTGCCAGTAGCTCAGGGTTTTTCAGCTCCTACGAG. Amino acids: CASSSGFFSSYE. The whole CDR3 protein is CASSSGFFSSYEQYF. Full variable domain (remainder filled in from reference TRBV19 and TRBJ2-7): DGGITQSPKYLFRKEGQNVTLSCEQNLNHDAMYWYRQDPGQGLRLIYYSQIVNDFQKGDIAEGYSVSREKKESFPLTVTSAQKNPTAFYLCASSSGFFSSYEQYFGPGTRLTVT.